These T cell receptor beta chains were read from a single sample in a study of cytomegalovirus exposure and HLA in healthy donors. The repertoire was sequenced with immunoSEQ multiplex PCR; TCRdb's copy has only in-frame clones and lacks some. The sample has approximately 90,000 clones, 85% to 95% seen once. Sequenced material: PBMCs. These receptors all come from a woman aged 25 to 39 in good health and CMV-seropositive. Both conserved end residues are part of each CDR3. The D gene is left open where the match is weak. Expanded clones are given a class, and other clones once, few, many or no size at all.

clone size	J gene	D gene	V gene	CDR3 DNA	CDR3 protein
.	TRBJ2-7	.	TRBV13	TGTGCCAGCAGCTCCCCGGAGGCAGGGGATGACTACGAGCAGTACTTC	CASSSPEAGDDYEQYF
.	TRBJ2-1	.	TRBV4-3	TGCGCCAGCAGCCAGGCCAGCGTGGTGGGTACCTACAATGAGCAGTTCTTC	CASSQASVVGTYNEQFF
once	TRBJ2-2	.	TRBV5-6	TGTGCCAGCAGCCGGGACACCAACACCGGGGAGCTGTTTTTT	CASSRDTNTGELFF
.	TRBJ1-2	TRBD1	TRBV19	TGTGCCAGTAGTTTACAATCAGGGGGCGGAGGCTACACCTTC	CASSLQSGGGGYTF
.	TRBJ2-5	TRBD2	TRBV28	TGTGCCAGCAGTTTTACGGGACTAGCATCAGAGACCCAGTACTTC	CASSFTGLASETQYF
once	TRBJ2-3	TRBD2	TRBV5-1	TGCGCCAGCAGCGGTGGGCTAGCGGGCCGTAGCACAGATACGCAGTATTTT	CASSGGLAGRSTDTQYF
.	TRBJ2-1	TRBD1	TRBV2	TGTGCCAGCAGTACCACGGGACAGGGATTTAGGAATGAGCAGTTCTTC	CASSTTGQGFRNEQFF
once	TRBJ1-1	.	TRBV30	TGTGCCTGGAGTGCCCTGGGAGGGTCGGCTTTCTTT	CAWSALGGSAFF
.	TRBJ2-2	TRBD2	TRBV5-1	TGCGCCAGCAGCTTGTTGTCTAGCGGGACGAACACCGGGGAGCTGTTTTTT	CASSLLSSGTNTGELFF
.	TRBJ2-3	TRBD2	TRBV6-5	TGTGCCAGCGGGACTAGCGGGACCACAGATACGCAGTATTTT	CASGTSGTTDTQYF
.	TRBJ2-2	TRBD2	TRBV6-1	TGTGCCACCCTCCTAACTAGCGGTACCACCGGGGAGCTGTTTTTT	CATLLTSGTTGELFF
.	TRBJ2-1	.	TRBV14	TGTGCCAGCAGCCAAGATGAATTGAGGAGAGTCGGGCAGTTCTTC	CASSQDELRRVGQFF
once	TRBJ1-2	TRBD1	TRBV6-6	TGTGCCAGCAGTTACTCGGCAGGGGGCCGCGGCTACACCTTC	CASSYSAGGRGYTF
.	TRBJ2-7	.	TRBV5-1	TGCGCCAGCAGCCTCCCCCGGGCCCAGACAGCCGAGCAGTACTTC	CASSLPRAQTAEQYF
.	TRBJ2-7	.	TRBV27	TGTGCCAGCAGTTCCACAGGGTACGAGCAGTACTTC	CASSSTGYEQYF
.	TRBJ2-1	.	TRBV6-5	TGTGCCAGCAGTTACTCCGGACTGGTAGCCAATGAGCAGTTCTTC	CASSYSGLVANEQFF
.	TRBJ1-5	.	TRBV19	TGTGCCAGTAGTCTTGGACAGTCTAGAGATCAGCCCCAGCATTTT	CASSLGQSRDQPQHF
.	TRBJ1-5	.	TRBV7-2	TGTGCCAGCAGCCCTCGAGGAGATCAGCCCCAGCATTTT	CASSPRGDQPQHF
.	TRBJ2-5	.	TRBV7-3	TGTGCCAGCAGCCCCCCAGGTTCAGAGACCCAGTACTTC	CASSPPGSETQYF